Sequencing of this T cell receptor (beta chain) was carried out in a study of breast tumors, draining lymph nodes, adjacent tissues. The CDR3 sequence is 17 residues long. The V end lost 5 bases, the J end lost 1 base, and 21 bases lay between the germline ends. The germline V gene has CDR1 LNHDA and CDR2 SQIVND (reference sequence). General observations from the study: Tumors had less TCR diversity than lymph nodes, more than nontumor tissue. That most tumor T cells come from lymph nodes remained unproven. Findings are consistent with lymph node origin and intratumoral expansion of most tumor T cells.

MiXCR was run by TCRdb on the multiplex PCR reads, yielding one entry per CDR3 protein. The sample gives approximately 89,000 distinct CDR3 sequences, about 27% of which show up once; around 8.1% is in the top ten. This clonotype has a count of ten or more. The antigen is not known. The lymph nodes were axillary draining lymph nodes from breast cancer patients. This clonotype originated in a female donor with breast cancer. Some clones in this sample may be carry-over from other donors' samples. The sample comprised axillary lymph node tissue. The V call is TRBV19, the J call TRBJ2-7, with TRBD2 as a possible D gene (6 bases). CDR3 in DNA: TGTGCCAGTAGTCACTCAGTCGTCCGGGAGAGGTCCTACGAGCAGTACTTC. Its protein product is CASSHSVVRERSYEQYF.